These T cell receptor beta chains were read from a single sample in a study of CD8 T cells in ankylosing spondylitis. TCRdb itself ran the 5' RACE reads through MiXCR, one entry per CDR3 protein. The sample lists 150,000 to 200,000 distinct CDR3 sequences; over 10% were seen once. Material for sequencing was blood, either unsorted or a sorted T cell fraction (not recorded which). These receptors all stem from a female donor with ankylosing spondylitis or in good health (not recorded which). Each CDR3 is given with its conserved first and last residue. The D gene is left open where the match is weak. Where a row states a size, it is once, few, many or the class of an expanded clone; other rows omit it.

v_call	j_call	d_call	clone_size	cdr3_aa	cdr3_nt
TRBV3-1	TRBJ1-5	-	many	CASSQRDQPQHF	TGTGCCAGCAGCCAGAGAGATCAGCCCCAGCATTTT
TRBV6-1	TRBJ2-5	TRBD2	few	CASIGPWASGRRSRETQYF	TGTGCCAGCATAGGGCCGTGGGCTAGCGGGAGGAGGTCGAGAGAGACCCAGTACTTC
TRBV12-3/TRBV12-4	TRBJ1-1	-	many	CASSSSSGVRNTEAFF	TGTGCCAGCAGTTCATCATCAGGGGTGCGGAACACTGAAGCTTTCTTT
TRBV7-2	TRBJ2-1	-	many	CASSLVRYNEQFF	TGTGCCAGCAGCTTAGTGCGGTACAATGAGCAGTTCTTC
TRBV5-1	TRBJ2-5	TRBD2	many	CASTQPIAGEETQYF	TGCGCCAGTACACAGCCAATAGCGGGAGAAGAGACCCAGTACTTC
TRBV20-1	TRBJ2-7	TRBD2	-	CSAAVAGEYEQYF	TGCAGTGCTGCCGTGGCGGGAGAATACGAGCAGTACTTC
TRBV24-1	TRBJ2-3	TRBD1	many	CATSAPQGQGASDTQYF	TGTGCCACCAGTGCTCCCCAGGGACAGGGGGCTTCAGATACGCAGTATTTT
TRBV29-1	TRBJ1-3	-	many	CSVESAAGNTIYF	TGCAGCGTTGAATCTGCGGCTGGAAACACCATATATTTT
TRBV10-2	TRBJ2-7	-	few	CASSEEASYEQYF	TGCGCCAGCAGTGAGGAGGCTTCCTACGAGCAGTACTTC
TRBV20-1	TRBJ2-3	-	many	CSAVRTETDTQYF	TGCAGTGCTGTTCGGACAGAGACAGATACGCAGTATTTT
TRBV15	TRBJ1-5	-	-	CATSGGGSNQPQHF	TGTGCCACCAGCGGCGGGGGTAGCAATCAGCCCCAGCATTTT
TRBV27	TRBJ1-4	TRBD1	many	CASSRTGTGVEKLFF	TGTGCCAGCAGCCGAACCGGGACAGGGGTTGAAAAACTGTTTTTT
TRBV7-2	TRBJ2-3	-	many	CASSFGQRTDTQYF	TGTGCCAGCAGCTTTGGACAGAGAACAGATACGCAGTATTTT
TRBV10-2	TRBJ2-3	TRBD2	many	CASTGTSLGLTVADTQYF	TGCGCCAGCACCGGGACTAGCCTAGGTTTGACAGTAGCTGATACGCAGTATTTT
TRBV6-5	TRBJ2-7	-	many	CASSYTLLGFPYYEQYF	TGTGCCAGCAGTTACACTCTTTTGGGCTTTCCCTACTACGAGCAGTACTTC
TRBV15	TRBJ1-5	-	many	CATTSSQGKPQHF	TGTGCCACCACCTCTTCCCAGGGGAAGCCCCAGCATTTT
TRBV20-1	TRBJ1-1	TRBD1	few	CSARGQGFTEAFF	TGCAGTGCTAGGGGACAGGGGTTTACTGAAGCTTTCTTT
TRBV12-3/TRBV12-4	TRBJ2-1	-	few	CASSFNDNEQFF	TGTGCCAGCAGTTTCAACGACAATGAGCAGTTCTTC